Shown below are 5 T cell receptor beta chains from a single sample sequenced in a study of blood T cells in healthy people across ages. Primers used in a second PCR of roughly 6 to 12 cycles were a sample-barcoded 5' primer and a J-beta primer mix. One entry per CDR3 protein results from TCRdb running MiXCR on the 5' RACE reads. This table holds some 760,000 distinct CDR3 sequences, just under 25% found once. The sample was also reused in another study, on T cells of mothers and their children.

Sample: blood. The receptor set was obtained from a boy between 10 and 17 years old in good health.

This clonotype turned up a few times. The chain employs TRBV6-2 or TRBV6-3 and TRBJ2-5; TRBD2 agrees at 14 bases. J gave up 4 bases and V 1 base, and 14 bases lay outside the gene matches. The CDR3 consists of 20 residues. Germline V gives CDR1 MNHEY, CDR2 SVGEGT. In DNA, the CDR3 is TGTGCCAGCAGTTACTACGGACTAGCGGGGGGCCAGATCCGGAGAGAGACCCAGTACTTC. Translating it yields CASSYYGLAGGQIRRETQYF.

The table lists this clonotype with a few counts. The chain carries TRBV14 and TRBJ2-1, with 8 positions matching TRBD2. Germline V gene data show CDR1 as SGHDN and CDR2 as FVKESK. There are 15 residues in the CDR3. After removal of 3 bases from V and 7 bases from J, the junction contained 8 bases not matched to a gene. This CDR3 reads CASSQPAGGLNEQFF. DNA for the CDR3: TGTGCCAGCAGCCAGCCGGCGGGGGGTTTGAATGAGCAGTTCTTC.

V gene TRBV20-1 combines with J gene TRBJ2-7, with D possibly TRBD2 on 6 matching bases. Germline-derived CDR1 and CDR2 are DFQATT and SNEGSKA (reference sequence). This CDR3 region has 14 residues. The ends were cut back, 5 bases at V and 3 bases at J, with 17 bases in the middle. CDR3 nucleotide sequence: TGCAGTGCTGAAAACCGGGACGGGGGCTACGAGCAGTACTTC. This sequence encodes CSAENRDGGYEQYF.

V gene TRBV9 combines with J gene TRBJ2-3, with D possibly being TRBD1 or TRBD2 (6 bases each). Trimming took 0 bases from V and 6 from J, leaving 17 bases between them. CDR1 is SGDLS, CDR2 YYNGEE, per germline. CDR3 size: 16 residues. CDR3 loop: CASSVDATGRGDTQYF. CDR3 sequence (DNA): TGTGCCAGCAGCGTAGATGCGACAGGTCGGGGGGATACGCAGTATTTT.

The chain carries TRBV20-1 and TRBJ2-5, with 14 bases matching TRBD2. Germline V lookup: CDR1 DFQATT, CDR2 SNEGSKA (reference sequence). After removal of 7 bases from V and 5 bases from J, the junction contained 18 bases not matched to a gene. The CDR3 is 18 amino acids. The CDR3 is CSVGIGTSGSPELETQYF. The DNA of the CDR3 is TGCAGTGTGGGGATAGGGACTAGCGGGAGCCCAGAGTTGGAGACCCAGTACTTC.